These 19 T cell receptor beta chains were sequenced from one sample in a study of control samples from healthy donors and cancer patients. TCRdb's copy holds only in-frame clones and misses some; the assay was immunoSEQ multiplex PCR. The sample contains 120,000 or so clones, 80% to 95% of which appear only once. Sequencing used blood. These receptors all come from a woman under 30 in good health.

This chain uses TRBV21-1 with TRBJ2-1; the table gives TRBD2 as D, unverified against the DNA. TRBV21-1 is classified as a pseudogene. The CDR3 spans 11 residues. CDR3 in DNA: TGTGCCGGTTTAATGGAGAGGTTGCTGTTCTTC. Amino acid sequence: CAGLMERLLFF.

The chain has TRBV19 and TRBJ2-1; D is uncertain. CDR1 is LNHDA and CDR2 is SQIVND in the germline V gene (reference sequence). Trimming took off 3 bases at V and 4 bases at J, with 10 bases between the two ends. The CDR3 length is 14 residues. This CDR3 reads CASSIPAAYNEQFF. The CDR3 region has the DNA TGTGCCAGTAGTATTCCGGCAGCGTACAATGAGCAGTTCTTC. Filled out from reference TRBV19 and TRBJ2-1, the complete variable domain reads DGGITQSPKYLFRKEGQNVTLSCEQNLNHDAMYWYRQDPGQGLRLIYYSQIVNDFQKGDIAEGYSVSREKKESFPLTVTSAQKNPTAFYLCASSIPAAYNEQFFGPGTRLTVL.

The DNA for the CDR3 is TGCGCCACCCAACATTCCCCGGGACTAGAAGAGACCCAGTACTTC. Residues: CATQHSPGLEETQYF. The chain joins TRBV10-2 to TRBJ2-5; 8 positions match TRBD2. With V trimmed by 10 bases and J by 3 bases, 13 bases remained unmatched. CDR3 length equals 15 residues. Germline V gives CDR1 WSHSY, CDR2 SAAADI.

The J gene is TRBJ2-3, the V gene TRBV7-3, with D unresolved. V was shortened by 2 bases and J by 0 bases, with 9 bases between the two germline ends. Germline V lookup: CDR1 SGHTA, CDR2 FQGTGA. The CDR3 has 15 amino acids. The CDR3 sequence: CASSLVAASTDTQYF. The CDR3, as DNA: TGTGCCAGCAGCTTAGTAGCAGCGAGCACAGATACGCAGTATTTT.

There are a few counts of this clone. This chain connects TRBV11-2 to TRBJ2-5, with D unresolved. The CDR3 has 14 residues. From germline, CDR1 is SGHAT and CDR2 FQNNGV. Trimming pared 0 bases from V and 1 base from J, leaving 6 bases between. CDR3 sequence reads: CASSLDGPQETQYF. In DNA, the CDR3 is TGTGCCAGCAGCTTAGATGGGCCCCAAGAGACCCAGTACTTC.

The chain employs TRBV2 and TRBJ2-2; TRBD1 is a possible D gene (6 bases). The germline V gene encodes CDR1 SNHLY and CDR2 FYNNEI. CDR3 length: 16 amino acids. The V end was cut by 6 bases, the J end by 1 base, with 15 bases between. In nucleotides, the CDR3 is TGTGCCAGCAGCGCACAGGGCTTAGGGAACACCGGGGAGCTGTTTTTT. It codes for CASSAQGLGNTGELFF.

The chain uses TRBV28 and TRBJ2-4; D may correspond to TRBD1 or TRBD2 (6 bases each). The germline V gene encodes CDR1 MDHEN and CDR2 SYDVKM. The V gene lost 2 bases and the J gene lost 5 bases, with 10 bases spanning the gap. This CDR3 has 14 residues. CDR3 sequence (DNA): TGTGCCAGCAGTTTAGCGGAGGGGGAAAACATTCAGTACTTC. Its protein product is CASSLAEGENIQYF. Variable domain in full (rest from reference TRBV28 and TRBJ2-4): DVKVTQSSRYLVKRTGEKVFLECVQDMDHENMFWYRQDPGLGLRLIYFSYDVKMKEKGDIPEGYSVSREKKERFSLILESASTNQTSMYLCASSLAEGENIQYFGAGTRLSVL.

The chain combines TRBV19 with TRBJ1-2; D uncertain. Germline V gene data show CDR1 as LNHDA and CDR2 as SQIVND (reference sequence). This CDR3 has 14 residues. Trimming left V 6 bases short and J 4 bases short, with 15 bases between. CDR3 sequence: CASSLPSVLYGYTF. For the CDR3, the DNA is TGTGCCAGTAGCCTCCCGAGCGTACTCTATGGCTACACCTTC. The entire variable domain, with the rest obtained from reference TRBV19 and TRBJ1-2, is as follows: DGGITQSPKYLFRKEGQNVTLSCEQNLNHDAMYWYRQDPGQGLRLIYYSQIVNDFQKGDIAEGYSVSREKKESFPLTVTSAQKNPTAFYLCASSLPSVLYGYTFGSGTRLTVV.

V and J are TRBV19 and TRBJ2-7; the D is unclear. Germline V gene lookup returns CDR1 LNHDA and CDR2 SQIVND (reference sequence). V lost 5 bases, J lost 11 bases, and 16 bases lay in between. This CDR3 contains 12 residues. For the CDR3, the DNA is TGTGCCAGTAGTTCGACCTCAAGACAAAAGTACTTC. It is translated as CASSSTSRQKYF. The complete variable domain, with remaining parts taken from reference TRBV19 and TRBJ2-7, reads DGGITQSPKYLFRKEGQNVTLSCEQNLNHDAMYWYRQDPGQGLRLIYYSQIVNDFQKGDIAEGYSVSREKKESFPLTVTSAQKNPTAFYLCASSSTSRQKYFGPGTRLTVT.

The chain couples TRBV9 to TRBJ1-5; maybe TRBD1 (5 bases). The CDR3 has 14 residues. The germline CDR1 and CDR2 sequences are SGDLS and YYNGEE. Trimming took 0 bases from V and 9 from J, leaving 13 bases between them. The CDR3 protein is CASSVGVGPRPQHF. The DNA of the CDR3 is TGTGCCAGCAGCGTAGGGGTGGGGCCTAGGCCCCAGCATTTT.

This clone occurred once. For the CDR3, the DNA is TGTGCCAGCAGCCAAGACCCCTTATACGAGCAGTACTTC. This translates into CASSQDPLYEQYF. The rearrangement joins TRBV14 to TRBJ2-7; D unclear. V lost 0 bases and J 4 bases, leaving 7 bases between the germline ends. Germline V gives CDR1 SGHDN, CDR2 FVKESK. CDR3 length equals 13 residues.

J is TRBJ2-6 and V is TRBV6-5; D could derive from TRBD1 or TRBD2 (5 bases each). Germline CDR1 reads MNHEY; CDR2 reads SVGAGI. Trimming removed 5 bases from V and 2 bases from J, with 10 bases in between. The CDR3 runs 15 residues. CDR3 nucleotide sequence: TGTGCCAGCAGTACGGGGCAGGCTGGGGCCAACGTCCTGACTTTC. Its translation is CASSTGQAGANVLTF.

DNA of the CDR3: TGTGCCAGCAGCCAAGAAAATGGCGGGAGAGAGCAGTACTTC. This gives the protein CASSQENGGREQYF. V usage is TRBV3-1 (or the pseudogene TRBV3-2) and J usage is TRBJ2-7, with 7 bases fitting TRBD2. V trimming: 0 bases; J trimming: 7 bases; junction bases outside the gene matches: 6. CDR3 length: 14 amino acids. Germline CDR1 LGHDT, CDR2 YNNKEL (reference sequence).

The gene calls are TRBV28 and TRBJ2-3; perhaps D is TRBD1 or TRBD2 (5 bases each). Germline loops: CDR1 MDHEN, CDR2 SYDVKM. The V end lost 3 bases, the J end lost 2 bases, and 15 bases lay between the germline ends. The CDR3 spans 16 residues. The CDR3: CASSFPGPRVTDTQYF. The CDR3 DNA reads TGTGCCAGCAGTTTTCCGGGGCCGAGGGTCACAGATACGCAGTATTTT.

CDR3 nucleotides: TGTGCCAGCAGGCGGACAGGGTACAACTACGAGCAGTACTTC. It is translated as CASRRTGYNYEQYF. The V gene is TRBV7-2, the J gene TRBJ2-7, with 8 bases aligning to TRBD1. V was pared by 6 bases and J by 3 bases, with 7 bases of the junction left unmatched. The CDR3 loop spans 14 amino acids. Germline V gene data show CDR1 as SGHTA and CDR2 as FQGNSA.

The V gene is TRBV20-1, the J gene TRBJ2-1, with D tentatively TRBD2 (6 bases). This CDR3 is built from 15 residues. V was shortened by 3 bases and J by 0 bases, with 12 bases between the two germline ends. Germline CDR1 reads DFQATT; CDR2 reads SNEGSKA (reference sequence). This CDR3 is CSASSGLSSYNEQFF. The CDR3, as DNA: TGCAGTGCTAGTAGCGGATTGAGCTCCTACAATGAGCAGTTCTTC.

The chain recombines TRBV7-2 with TRBJ2-5; a weak D match, TRBD1 (5 bases). Trimming removed 4 bases from V and 4 bases from J, with 16 bases in between. Germline CDR1 reads SGHTA; CDR2 reads FQGNSA. The CDR3 contains 15 residues. Here the CDR3 reads CASSSMGQSGETQYF. The CDR3 DNA reads as TGTGCCAGCAGCTCAATGGGGCAGAGTGGAGAGACCCAGTACTTC.

V usage is TRBV30 and J usage is TRBJ2-2; D possibly matches TRBD1 or TRBD2 (6 bases each). The CDR3 runs to 14 residues. V lost 8 bases to trimming and J lost 3 bases, with 16 bases between them. Per germline, CDR1 GTSNPN and CDR2 SVGIG (reference sequence). The CDR3 here is CAGKEGTHTGELFF. In DNA, the CDR3 is TGTGCCGGAAAGGAGGGGACACACACCGGGGAGCTGTTTTTT.

This clone was picked up one time. The rearrangement links TRBV10-2 to TRBJ1-2, with D uncertain. Germline lookup yields CDR1 WSHSY and CDR2 SAAADI. The length of the CDR3 is 16 residues. Trimming cost V 7 bases and J 0 bases, with 18 bases left between them. The CDR3 sequence is CASTPQVGEANYGYTF. The CDR3 nucleotides read TGCGCCAGCACTCCCCAGGTTGGGGAAGCTAACTATGGCTACACCTTC.